This T cell receptor (beta chain) was found in a study of T cell repertoires in cytomegalovirus infection. Study in general: Public TCR beta signatures were indicative of both CMV infection and a matching HLA type. Study-wide findings and caveats: CMV carriers with the relevant HLA were identified by cumulative public TCR beta family frequency.

V lost 5 bases and J lost 2; bases outside the gene matches: 12. The CDR3 totals 17 residues. The V gene's germline CDR1 is DFQATT and CDR2 SNEGSKA (reference sequence). Each CDR3 protein is one row after TCRdb ran MiXCR on the reads. The data hold 650,000 to 850,000 distinct CDR3 sequences, with 25% to 30% observed a single time. This clonotype has just a few counts. The antigen is unknown. This material consisted of cultured CD8+ T cells from PBMCs, taken from culture after CMV antigen stimulation. V and J are TRBV20-1 and TRBJ2-3, with 11 bases that match TRBD2. The receptor comes from a human donor in good health (CMV status not recorded). Some clones in this sample may be carry-over from other donors' samples. The CDR3 region has the DNA TGCAGTGCTGGTAGCGGGGGGGCCAACTATTACACAGATACGCAGTATTTT. Translated, it gives CSAGSGGANYYTDTQYF.